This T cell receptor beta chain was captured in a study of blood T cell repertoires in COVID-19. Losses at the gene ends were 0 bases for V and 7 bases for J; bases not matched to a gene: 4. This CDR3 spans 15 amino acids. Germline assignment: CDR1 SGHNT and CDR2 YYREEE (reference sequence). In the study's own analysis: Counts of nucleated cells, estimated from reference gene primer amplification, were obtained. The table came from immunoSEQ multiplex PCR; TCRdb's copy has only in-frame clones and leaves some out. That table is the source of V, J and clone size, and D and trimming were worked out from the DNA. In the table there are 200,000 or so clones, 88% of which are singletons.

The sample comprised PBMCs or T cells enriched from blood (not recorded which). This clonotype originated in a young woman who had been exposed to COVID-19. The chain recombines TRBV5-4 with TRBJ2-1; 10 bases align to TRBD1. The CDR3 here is CASSLVGTGENEQFF. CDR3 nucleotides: TGTGCCAGCAGCTTGGTTGGGACAGGGGAAAATGAGCAGTTCTTC.